The source of this T cell receptor (beta chain) is a study of T cell responses to AZD1222 COVID-19 vaccine. CDR1 is SNHLY, CDR2 FYNNEI, per germline. This CDR3 contains 12 residues. Between the trimmed V and J ends, which lost 8 bases and 14 bases, there was a span of 21 bases. Generated by immunoSEQ multiplex PCR, the TCRdb table keeps only in-frame clones and is missing some. Of 95,000 to 150,000 clones listed, about 90% are singletons. As to this clone: The antigen is unknown.

Study outcomes and limitations: Possibly, clonal diversity was underestimated; donors were largely white British and included more females. Seropositivity was recorded at baseline in only a handful of AZD1222 recipients. None of the repertoires were sampled until the peak T cell response had passed.

Sequenced here: peripheral blood, sampled on day 0 of AZD1222 vaccination. The clonotype comes from an adult in good health. The chain couples TRBV2 to TRBJ1-2; D is perhaps TRBD1 (6 bases). The CDR3 spells CASGRGGRAATF. CDR3 sequence (DNA): TGTGCCAGCGGCCGGGGGGGGCGCGCGGCGACCTTC.